The present T cell receptor (beta chain) was sequenced within a study of T cells in Graves' hyperthyroidism and ophthalmopathy. Study overall: Peripheral blood samples were taken at initial diagnosis, prior to any treatment. Notes on the study in general: Ophthalmopathy was told apart from stable hyperthyroidism by a 13 V-J model.

TCR beta CDR3 sequences were amplified from RNA transcripts. Primed by the HTBI set, a first-round RT-PCR was run on the TCR CDR3. TCRdb used MiXCR to reprocess the multiplex PCR reads, holding one entry per CDR3 protein. The table shows about 210,000 distinct CDR3 sequences, with approximately 17% occurring only once. This clonotype showed up many times. What it binds is not known. Germline V gene data show CDR1 as SEHNR and CDR2 as FQNEAQ (reference sequence). The CDR3 totals 13 residues. With 6 bases clipped from V and 1 base from J, the junction kept 2 bases outside the gene matches. Exclusions: uncontrolled infection, other autoimmune disease, pregnancy, lactation. Diagnostic decisions used clinical symptoms, serum thyroxine and TRAb, thyroid ultrasound and orbital computed tomography.

The sequenced sample was blood. The V and J genes are TRBV7-9 and TRBJ1-1; TRBD1 agrees at 7 bases. The clonotype was recovered from a man aged 45-65 years with Graves' hyperthyroidism. The CDR3 spells CASSRDRNTEAFF. The CDR3 bases are TGTGCCAGCAGTCGGGACAGGAACACTGAAGCTTTCTTT.